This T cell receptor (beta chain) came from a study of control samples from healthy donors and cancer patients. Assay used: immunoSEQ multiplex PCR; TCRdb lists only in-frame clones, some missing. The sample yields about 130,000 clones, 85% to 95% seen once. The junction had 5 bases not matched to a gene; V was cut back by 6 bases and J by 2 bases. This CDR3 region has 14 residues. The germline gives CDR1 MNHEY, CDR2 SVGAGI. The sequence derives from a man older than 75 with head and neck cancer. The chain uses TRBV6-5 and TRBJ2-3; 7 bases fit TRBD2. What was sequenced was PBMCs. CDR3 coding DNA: TGTGCCAGCAGCCGCAGCGGGGCCACAGATACGCAGTATTTT. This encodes CASSRSGATDTQYF.